A selection of T cell receptor beta chains follows, all from one sample in a study of blood T cell repertoires in COVID-19. Repertoires were generated with immunoSEQ multiplex PCR, while TCRdb's copy carries only in-frame clones and drops some. The sample consists of approximately 400,000 clones, about 88% of them appearing once. Source material: PBMCs or T cells enriched from blood (not recorded which). The receptor set was obtained from a woman under 30 who had recovered from COVID-19. Each CDR3 is given with its conserved first and last residue. D genes are given only for firm matches. Clone size is stated in some rows and not others, as once, few, many or a class when expanded.

clone_size j_call d_call v_call cdr3_aa cdr3_nt
NA TRBJ2-5 NA TRBV15 CATSREQGKDTILETQYF TGTGCCACCAGCAGAGAACAGGGCAAAGATACGATTTTAGAGACCCAGTACTTC
NA TRBJ2-7 NA TRBV4-3 CASSAFIAYEQYF TGCGCCAGCAGCGCCTTCATAGCCTACGAGCAGTACTTC
NA TRBJ1-2 NA TRBV19 CASSNFTSHGYTF TGTGCCAGTAGTAATTTTACATCGCATGGCTACACCTTC
NA TRBJ2-2 NA TRBV13 CASSRLRGSTGSTGELFF TGTGCCAGCAGCCGCTTAAGGGGTAGCACAGGTAGCACCGGGGAGCTGTTTTTT
NA TRBJ2-1 NA TRBV30 CAWSESDRFPYNEQFF TGTGCCTGGAGTGAGAGTGACAGATTTCCCTACAATGAGCAGTTCTTC
NA TRBJ1-4 TRBD1 TRBV5-4 CASSWNSPGQGNEKLFF TGTGCCAGCAGCTGGAACTCCCCGGGACAGGGCAATGAAAAACTGTTTTTT
NA TRBJ2-7 TRBD2 TRBV30 CAWSTGTSVAHEQYF TGTGCCTGGAGTACCGGGACTAGCGTAGCCCACGAGCAGTACTTC
NA TRBJ1-4 TRBD1 TRBV28 CASFTGGKLFNEKLFF TGTGCCAGTTTCACAGGGGGCAAACTCTTTAATGAAAAACTGTTTTTT
NA TRBJ1-3 NA TRBV5-1 CASSSESSGNTIYF TGCGCCAGCAGCTCAGAAAGCTCTGGAAACACCATATATTTT
NA TRBJ1-4 NA TRBV19 CASRTSTGTNEKLFF TGTGCCAGTAGGACTTCGACAGGAACTAATGAAAAACTGTTTTTT
NA TRBJ1-6 NA TRBV19 CASSPGYGDSPLHF TGTGCCAGTAGCCCTGGCTATGGAGATTCACCCCTCCACTTT
NA TRBJ2-3 NA TRBV27 CASSQFGGDTQYF TGTGCCAGCAGCCAATTCGGAGGGGATACGCAGTATTTT
once TRBJ1-1 TRBD1 TRBV3-1/TRBV3-2 CASSSRGRETEAFF TGTGCCAGCAGCTCCAGGGGGCGAGAGACTGAAGCTTTCTTT
NA TRBJ2-5 NA TRBV30 CAWNAGIQETQYF TGTGCCTGGAACGCAGGGATCCAAGAGACCCAGTACTTC
NA TRBJ1-4 TRBD1 TRBV11-2 CASSSRPGQGFGNEKLFF TGTGCCAGCAGCTCGCGCCCGGGACAGGGGTTCGGTAATGAAAAACTGTTTTTT
once TRBJ1-6 NA TRBV6-5 CASSPRTAYNSPLHF TGTGCCAGCAGCCCGAGGACAGCCTATAATTCACCCCTCCACTTT
NA TRBJ1-2 NA TRBV9 CASTKSAVSGYTF TGTGCCAGCACCAAGAGTGCGGTGAGTGGCTACACCTTC
NA TRBJ2-2 NA TRBV5-1 CASSGGRNTGELFF TGCGCCAGCAGCGGTGGGAGGAACACCGGGGAGCTGTTTTTT
NA TRBJ1-5 NA TRBV10-3 CATRADGGQPQHF TGTGCCACCCGAGCGGACGGGGGTCAGCCCCAGCATTTT
NA TRBJ2-7 TRBD1 TRBV7-3 CASSLAPGQSYEQYF TGTGCCAGCAGCTTGGCACCGGGACAGTCCTACGAGCAGTACTTC
NA TRBJ1-5 NA TRBV29-1 CSVSMHGQKENQPQHF TGCAGCGTTTCTATGCATGGACAGAAAGAGAATCAGCCCCAGCATTTT
NA TRBJ1-5 NA TRBV7-2 CASSFGQLNQPQHF TGTGCCAGCAGCTTTGGACAGCTTAATCAGCCCCAGCATTTT
NA TRBJ2-3 TRBD1 TRBV11-2 CASSLGDSSTDTQYF TGTGCCAGCAGCTTAGGGGACAGTAGCACAGATACGCAGTATTTT
NA TRBJ2-3 TRBD2 TRBV5-1 CASSFTGEGTDTQYF TGCGCCAGCAGCTTCACCGGGGAGGGGACAGATACGCAGTATTTT
NA TRBJ1-2 NA TRBV25-1 CASSEQGLYGYTF TGTGCCAGCAGTGAACAGGGTCTCTATGGCTACACCTTC
NA TRBJ2-2 NA TRBV6-5 CASSYLRENTGELFF TGTGCCAGCAGTTACTTACGGGAAAACACCGGGGAGCTGTTTTTT
NA TRBJ1-2 NA TRBV21-1 CASSSRDSRIANYGYTF TGTGCCAGCAGCAGCCGGGACAGCAGAATAGCTAACTATGGCTACACCTTC